The sequence of this TCR beta chain was determined in a study of preoperative IRX-2 immunotherapy in early breast cancer. Some clones are missing from TCRdb's copy, which holds only in-frame ones; the method was immunoSEQ multiplex PCR. This table holds around 43,000 clones, about 80% found once. Treatment noted: preoperative locoregional IRX-2 cytokine immunotherapy. Samples came from a phase Ib trial of preoperative locoregional IRX-2 cytokine immunotherapy. Germline-derived CDR1 and CDR2 are MNHGY and SAAAGT. The CDR3 is 15 amino acids. Trimming cost V 10 bases and J 3 bases, with 19 bases left between them.

The sequence derives from a human donor with breast cancer. The J gene is TRBJ1-5, the V gene TRBV6-8; D possibly corresponds to TRBD1 (5 bases). The sample consisted of tumor tissue, taken after IRX-2 immunotherapy. DNA for the CDR3: TGTGCCATCACCTCGAGCAGGGTCCCCAATCAGCCCCAGCATTTT. It specifies CAITSSRVPNQPQHF.